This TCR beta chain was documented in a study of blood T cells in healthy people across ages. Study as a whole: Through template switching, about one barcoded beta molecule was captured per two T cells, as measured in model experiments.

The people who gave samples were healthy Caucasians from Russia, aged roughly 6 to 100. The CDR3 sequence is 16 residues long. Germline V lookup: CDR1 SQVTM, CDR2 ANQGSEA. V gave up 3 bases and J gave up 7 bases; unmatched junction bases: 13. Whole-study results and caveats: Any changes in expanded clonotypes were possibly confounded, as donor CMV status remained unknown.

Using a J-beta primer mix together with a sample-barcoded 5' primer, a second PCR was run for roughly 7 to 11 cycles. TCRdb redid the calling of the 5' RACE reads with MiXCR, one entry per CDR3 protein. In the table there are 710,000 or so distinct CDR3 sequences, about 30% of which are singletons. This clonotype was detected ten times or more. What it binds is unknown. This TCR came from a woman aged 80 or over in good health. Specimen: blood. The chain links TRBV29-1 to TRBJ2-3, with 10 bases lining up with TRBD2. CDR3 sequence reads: CSVEGGLSGGLNTQYF. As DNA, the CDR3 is TGCAGCGTTGAGGGGGGCCTTAGCGGGGGGCTGAATACGCAGTATTTT.